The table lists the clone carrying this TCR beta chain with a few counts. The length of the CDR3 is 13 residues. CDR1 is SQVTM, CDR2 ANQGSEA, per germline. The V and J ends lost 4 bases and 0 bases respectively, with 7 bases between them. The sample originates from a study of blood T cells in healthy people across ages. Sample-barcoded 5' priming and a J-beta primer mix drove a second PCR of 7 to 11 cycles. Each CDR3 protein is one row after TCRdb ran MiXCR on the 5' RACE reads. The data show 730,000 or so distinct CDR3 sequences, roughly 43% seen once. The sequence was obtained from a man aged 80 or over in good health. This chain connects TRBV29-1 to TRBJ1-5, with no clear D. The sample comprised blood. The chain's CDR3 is CSVAGDSNQPQHF. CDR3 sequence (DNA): TGCAGCGTTGCGGGCGATAGCAATCAGCCCCAGCATTTT.